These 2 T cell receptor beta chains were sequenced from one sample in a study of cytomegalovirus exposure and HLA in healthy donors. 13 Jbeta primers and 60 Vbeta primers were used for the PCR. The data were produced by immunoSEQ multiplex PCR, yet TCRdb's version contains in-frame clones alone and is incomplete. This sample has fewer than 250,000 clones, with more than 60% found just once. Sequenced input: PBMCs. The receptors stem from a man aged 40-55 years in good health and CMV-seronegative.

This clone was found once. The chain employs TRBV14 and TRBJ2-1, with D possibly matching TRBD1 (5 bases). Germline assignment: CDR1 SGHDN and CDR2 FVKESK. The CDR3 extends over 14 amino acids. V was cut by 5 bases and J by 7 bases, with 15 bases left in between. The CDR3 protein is CASSTRIQGNEQFF. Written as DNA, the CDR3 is TGTGCCAGCAGCACACGGATTCAGGGTAATGAGCAGTTCTTC.

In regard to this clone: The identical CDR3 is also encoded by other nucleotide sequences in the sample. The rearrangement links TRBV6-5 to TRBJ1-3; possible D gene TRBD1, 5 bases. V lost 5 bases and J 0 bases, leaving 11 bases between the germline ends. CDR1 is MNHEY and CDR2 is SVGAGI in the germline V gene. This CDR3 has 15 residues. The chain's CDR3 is CASSNQGFSGNTIYF. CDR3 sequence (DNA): TGTGCCAGCAGTAACCAGGGTTTCTCTGGAAACACCATATATTTT.